This T cell receptor (beta chain) was observed in a study of T cell responses to AZD1222 COVID-19 vaccine. The assay was immunoSEQ multiplex PCR, and TCRdb's table has in-frame clones only and misses some. This table has more than 120,000 clones, around nine tenths appearing once. This specimen was peripheral blood, taken 28 days after the second AZD1222 dose. The sequence was collected from an adult who received the AZD1222 COVID-19 vaccine.

The CDR3 DNA reads TGTGCCAGCAGCTTGAGGAGGGACGGGCCCTATGGCTACACCTTC. Residues: CASSLRRDGPYGYTF. The rearrangement joins TRBV7-8 to TRBJ1-2; perhaps TRBD1 as D (5 bases). The CDR3 contains 15 residues. Trimming removed 3 bases at V and 4 bases at J, with 15 bases between. Germline assignment: CDR1 SGHVS and CDR2 FQNEAQ.